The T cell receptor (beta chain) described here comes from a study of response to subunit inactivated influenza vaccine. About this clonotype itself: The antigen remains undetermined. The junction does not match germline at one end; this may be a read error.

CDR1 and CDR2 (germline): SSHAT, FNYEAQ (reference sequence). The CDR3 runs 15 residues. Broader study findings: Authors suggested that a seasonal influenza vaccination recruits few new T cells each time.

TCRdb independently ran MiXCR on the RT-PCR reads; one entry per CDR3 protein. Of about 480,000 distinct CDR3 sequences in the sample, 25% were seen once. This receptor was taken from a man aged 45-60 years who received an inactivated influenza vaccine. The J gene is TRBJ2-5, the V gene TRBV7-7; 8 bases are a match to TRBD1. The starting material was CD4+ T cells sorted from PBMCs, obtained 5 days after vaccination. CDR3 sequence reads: CASSPTGVLQETQYF. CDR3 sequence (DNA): TGTGCTAGCAGCCCGACAGGGGTGCTCCAAGAGACCCAGTACTTC.